This is a list of T cell receptor beta chains from one sample in a study of CD8 T cells in Susac syndrome. TCRdb re-analysed the immunoSEQ multiplex PCR reads in MiXCR, keeping a single row per CDR3 protein. The sample comprises some 260,000 distinct CDR3 sequences, roughly 84% of which are singletons, and 0.11% rests with the top ten. Sample: CD8+ T cells from PBMCs. The receptors were sampled from a human donor with multiple sclerosis. Both conserved end residues are part of each CDR3. D genes are given only for firm matches. Clone size is not always given. Where it is, it says once, few, many or a class for expanded clones.

V gene: TRBV12-3/TRBV12-4
clone size: -
J gene: TRBJ1-5
D gene: -
CDR3 DNA: TGTGCCAGCAGGAACGGGGGATCGGGACAGCCCCAGCATTTT
CDR3 protein: CASRNGGSGQPQHF

V gene: TRBV10-3
clone size: -
J gene: TRBJ2-7
D gene: TRBD2
CDR3 DNA: TGTGCCATCAGCCCTACTAGCGGGAGCTACGACGAGCAGTACTTC
CDR3 protein: CAISPTSGSYDEQYF

V gene: TRBV7-9
clone size: -
J gene: TRBJ2-6
D gene: -
CDR3 DNA: TGTGCCAGCAACTGGGACCCCGTTTACTCTGGGGCCAACGTCCTGACTTTC
CDR3 protein: CASNWDPVYSGANVLTF

V gene: TRBV19
clone size: -
J gene: TRBJ2-1
D gene: TRBD2
CDR3 DNA: TGTGCCAGTAGTATACCCCCGACTAGCGGGTTATTCAATGAGCAGTTCTTC
CDR3 protein: CASSIPPTSGLFNEQFF

V gene: TRBV7-9
clone size: -
J gene: TRBJ1-1
D gene: TRBD1
CDR3 DNA: TGTGCCAGCAGCGGAACCGGGACAGGGTTTAGGGCTGAAGCTTTCTTT
CDR3 protein: CASSGTGTGFRAEAFF

V gene: TRBV12-5
clone size: -
J gene: TRBJ2-5
D gene: TRBD1
CDR3 DNA: TGTGCTAGTGGTTATGACAGGGGGGGTGAGACCCAGTACTTC
CDR3 protein: CASGYDRGGETQYF

V gene: TRBV19
clone size: -
J gene: TRBJ2-7
D gene: TRBD1
CDR3 DNA: TGTGCCACCTGTCAGGGGGCGGGCTACGAGCAGTACTTC
CDR3 protein: CATCQGAGYEQYF

V gene: TRBV30
clone size: -
J gene: TRBJ2-7
D gene: TRBD2
CDR3 DNA: TGTGCCTGGAGTCCCGGACTAGCGGGAGCGGACGAGCAGTACTTC
CDR3 protein: CAWSPGLAGADEQYF

V gene: TRBV29-1
clone size: -
J gene: TRBJ2-3
D gene: -
CDR3 DNA: TGCAGCGTTCGGTCCCCAGGGACCAGGATCACAGATACGCAGTATTTT
CDR3 protein: CSVRSPGTRITDTQYF

V gene: TRBV29-1
clone size: -
J gene: TRBJ1-2
D gene: -
CDR3 DNA: TGCAGCGTTGGGACAGCCCGGGGCTACACCTTC
CDR3 protein: CSVGTARGYTF

V gene: TRBV5-8
clone size: -
J gene: TRBJ1-2
D gene: TRBD1
CDR3 DNA: TGTGCCAGCAGCTTGGGCCGGGACAGGGAGGAACTATACGGCTACACCTTC
CDR3 protein: CASSLGRDREELYGYTF

V gene: TRBV28
clone size: -
J gene: TRBJ1-5
D gene: -
CDR3 DNA: TGTGCCAGCAGTGGTCCCGGGATCTATAGCAATCAGCCCCAGCATTTT
CDR3 protein: CASSGPGIYSNQPQHF

V gene: TRBV19
clone size: -
J gene: TRBJ1-1
D gene: -
CDR3 DNA: TGTGCCAGTAGTATGGGGAATGAAGCTTTCTTT
CDR3 protein: CASSMGNEAFF

V gene: TRBV7-2
clone size: few
J gene: TRBJ2-5
D gene: -
CDR3 DNA: TGTGCCAGCAGCTTAATAAGGGGCAGGGGTGAGACCCAGTACTTC
CDR3 protein: CASSLIRGRGETQYF

V gene: TRBV28
clone size: -
J gene: TRBJ2-1
D gene: TRBD2
CDR3 DNA: TGTGCCAGCAGTTTGGGGGGGGGCAATGAGCAGTTCTTC
CDR3 protein: CASSLGGGNEQFF

V gene: TRBV24-1
clone size: -
J gene: TRBJ2-5
D gene: -
CDR3 DNA: TGTGCCACCAGTGATCGCTCTATAGAGACCCAGTACTTC
CDR3 protein: CATSDRSIETQYF

V gene: TRBV7-9
clone size: once
J gene: TRBJ2-1
D gene: -
CDR3 DNA: TGTGCCAGCAACTTTGGTGTCGGGGCCCCCTACAATGAGCAGTTCTTC
CDR3 protein: CASNFGVGAPYNEQFF

V gene: TRBV27
clone size: -
J gene: TRBJ2-2
D gene: -
CDR3 DNA: TGTGCCAGCAGTCCGGACACGAGGGGAACCGGGGAGCTGTTTTTT
CDR3 protein: CASSPDTRGTGELFF

V gene: TRBV7-9
clone size: -
J gene: TRBJ2-6
D gene: TRBD1
CDR3 DNA: TGTGCCAGCAGCTCTTGGGACAGGGAGGTATATGGGGCCAACGTCCTGACTTTC
CDR3 protein: CASSSWDREVYGANVLTF

V gene: TRBV27
clone size: once
J gene: TRBJ2-3
D gene: TRBD1
CDR3 DNA: TGTGCCAGCGCCCACAGGGGAACAGATACGCAGTATTTT
CDR3 protein: CASAHRGTDTQYF

V gene: TRBV19
clone size: -
J gene: TRBJ2-6
D gene: TRBD1
CDR3 DNA: TGTGCCAGTAAAGGGCCCAGGGACAGCGCCAATTATTTCTCTGGGGCCAACGTCCTGACTTTC
CDR3 protein: CASKGPRDSANYFSGANVLTF

V gene: TRBV7-9
clone size: -
J gene: TRBJ1-4
D gene: TRBD1
CDR3 DNA: TGTGCCAGCAGCCCCACTGGACAGGGAGACGAAAAACTGTTTTTT
CDR3 protein: CASSPTGQGDEKLFF

V gene: TRBV29-1
clone size: -
J gene: TRBJ2-1
D gene: -
CDR3 DNA: TGCAGCGTTGGCAGAAATGAGCAGTTCTTC
CDR3 protein: CSVGRNEQFF

V gene: TRBV30
clone size: -
J gene: TRBJ1-1
D gene: -
CDR3 DNA: TGTGCCTGGAGTTTCCCCGGAGGGAACACTGAAGCTTTCTTT
CDR3 protein: CAWSFPGGNTEAFF

V gene: TRBV27
clone size: -
J gene: TRBJ2-7
D gene: TRBD1
CDR3 DNA: TGTGCCAGCAGTCCAAGGGGGCTCCCCTACGAGCAGTACTTC
CDR3 protein: CASSPRGLPYEQYF

V gene: TRBV6-5
clone size: -
J gene: TRBJ2-1
D gene: -
CDR3 DNA: TGTGCCAGCAGTTACAAAAGGGGACAGTTCTTC
CDR3 protein: CASSYKRGQFF